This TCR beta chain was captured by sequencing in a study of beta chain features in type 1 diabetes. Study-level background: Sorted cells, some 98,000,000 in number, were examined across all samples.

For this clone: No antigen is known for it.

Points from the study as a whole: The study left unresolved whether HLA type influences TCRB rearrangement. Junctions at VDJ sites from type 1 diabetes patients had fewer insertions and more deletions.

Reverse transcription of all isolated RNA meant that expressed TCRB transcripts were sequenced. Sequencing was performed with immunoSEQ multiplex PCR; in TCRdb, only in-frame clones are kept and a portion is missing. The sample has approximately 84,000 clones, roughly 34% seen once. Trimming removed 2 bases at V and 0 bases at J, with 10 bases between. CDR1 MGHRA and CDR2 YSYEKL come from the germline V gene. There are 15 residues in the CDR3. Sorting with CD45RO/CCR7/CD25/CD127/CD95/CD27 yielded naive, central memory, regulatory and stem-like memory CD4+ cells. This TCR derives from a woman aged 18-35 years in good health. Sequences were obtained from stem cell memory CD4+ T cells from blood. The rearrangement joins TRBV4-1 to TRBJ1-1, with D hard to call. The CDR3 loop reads CASSQQEAMNTEAFF. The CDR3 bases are TGCGCCAGCAGCCAACAAGAGGCCATGAACACTGAAGCTTTCTTT.